The 9 T cell receptor beta chains below were found in one sample sequenced in a study of blood T cells in healthy people across ages. A sample-barcoded 5' primer and a J-beta primer mix were used in a second PCR of roughly 7 to 11 cycles. TCRdb used MiXCR to reprocess the 5' RACE reads, holding one entry per CDR3 protein. The sample has about 730,000 distinct CDR3 sequences, around 40% seen once; the top ten hold 20% to 25%. Sequenced material: blood. These receptors were collected from a woman aged 60-75 years in good health.

This chain links TRBV20-1 with TRBJ1-6; the D is unclear. The CDR3 is 13 residues long. CDR1 and CDR2 (germline): DFQATT, SNEGSKA (reference sequence). The V gene lost 3 bases and the J gene lost 11 bases, with 14 bases spanning the gap. This chain's CDR3 is CSARDQRDTPLHF. CDR3 nucleotide sequence: TGCAGTGCTAGGGATCAGCGCGATACACCCCTCCACTTT.

This clonotype has a handful of counts. J is TRBJ2-7 and V is TRBV6-5; D may be TRBD1 (5 bases). Germline CDR1 reads MNHEY; CDR2 reads SVGAGI. The V gene lost 6 bases and the J gene lost 4 bases, with 16 bases spanning the gap. The CDR3 spans 14 residues. The CDR3 reads CASSFLGQGYEQYF. In DNA, the CDR3 is TGTGCCAGCAGCTTCCTCGGGCAGGGTTACGAGCAGTACTTC.

The chain combines TRBV12-3 or TRBV12-4 with TRBJ1-2; D uncertain. Deletions cut 8 bases from V and 0 bases from J, with 13 bases between. This CDR3 is built from 14 residues. The CDR3 spells CASGHLKANYGYTF. The CDR3 nucleotides read TGTGCCAGCGGGCACCTCAAGGCTAACTATGGCTACACCTTC.

V is TRBV9 and J is TRBJ2-1; 8 nucleotides agree with TRBD1. CDR3 length: 14 amino acids. The germline V gene has CDR1 SGDLS and CDR2 YYNGEE. Germline trimming cut 3 bases from V and 4 bases from J; bases unmatched to any gene: 3. DNA for the CDR3: TGTGCCAGCAGCGAGGACAGGGCTTACAATGAGCAGTTCTTC. It codes for CASSEDRAYNEQFF.

The chain uses TRBV29-1 and TRBJ2-7, with TRBD1 identical over 7 bases. V shed 6 bases, J shed 0 bases, and the junction held 5 bases outside the gene matches. CDR1 is SQVTM and CDR2 is ANQGSEA in the germline V gene. This CDR3 is built from 13 residues. CDR3 amino acids: CSVTGLGSYEQYF. CDR3 coding DNA: TGCAGCGTGACAGGGTTAGGCTCCTACGAGCAGTACTTC.

The chain employs TRBV30 and TRBJ2-1; TRBD1 matches 11 bases. Germline CDR1 and CDR2: GTSNPN and SVGIG (reference sequence). Trimming took 0 bases from V and 8 from J; bases not matched to a gene: 9. This CDR3 spans 16 amino acids. CDR3 in amino acids: CAWSVLGTGGRYEQFF. CDR3 nucleotides: TGTGCCTGGAGTGTACTAGGGACAGGGGGTAGGTATGAGCAGTTCTTC.

This clonotype was seen a few times. This chain links TRBV24-1 with TRBJ2-1; a possible D gene is TRBD2 (5 bases). The CDR3 runs 14 residues. Trimming removed 3 bases from V and 6 bases from J, with 11 bases in between. Germline V CDR1 and CDR2: KGHDR, SFDVKD. CDR3 sequence (DNA): TGTGCCACCAGTGATCCTCCGGGGAGCAATGAGCAGTTCTTC. Amino acids: CATSDPPGSNEQFF.

This clonotype was observed a few times. The genes are TRBV7-2 and TRBJ2-1; no reliable D call. The V end was cut by 4 bases, the J end by 10 bases, with 14 bases between. The CDR3 is made up of 13 amino acids. Per the germline V gene, CDR1 is SGHTA and CDR2 is FQGNSA. CDR3 amino acids: CASSSGPPGEQFF. The DNA for the CDR3 is TGTGCCAGCAGCTCCGGACCTCCCGGGGAGCAGTTCTTC.

The chain employs TRBV13 and TRBJ1-1, with D maybe TRBD1 (6 bases). The CDR3 spans 15 residues. The ends were cut back, 5 bases at V and 1 base at J, with 14 bases in the middle. Germline CDR1 is PRHDT and CDR2 is FYEKMQ (reference sequence). CDR3 in amino acids: CASSESGTRNTEAFF. The CDR3 bases are TGTGCCAGCAGCGAATCCGGGACAAGGAACACTGAAGCTTTCTTT.